In this sample, the clone carrying this TCR beta chain turned up many times. This record belongs to a study of CD8+CD57+ T cells in acquired aplastic anemia. From germline, CDR1 is LGHNA and CDR2 YSLEER. Trimming shortened V by 0 bases and J by 5 bases, and 6 bases separated the two germline ends. CDR3 length: 13 amino acids. Genomic DNA was employed as the template in profiling TCR beta VDJ and CDR3. TCRdb reprocessed the reads via MiXCR and lists one record per CDR3 protein. This table has 350,000 to 450,000 distinct CDR3 sequences, just under 70% appearing once. The genes are TRBV4-3 and TRBJ2-3; unclear D gene. This clonotype originated in a human donor in good health, serving as a control. Sequences were obtained from sorted CD4+, CD8+, or CD8+CD57+ T cells (not recorded which) from PBMCs. The CDR3 bases are TGCGCCAGCAGCCAAGAGCAGAGAGATACGCAGTATTTT. It encodes CASSQEQRDTQYF.